These 28 T cell receptor beta chains were sequenced from one sample in a study of blood T cell repertoires in COVID-19. The protocol was immunoSEQ multiplex PCR, while the TCRdb copy is restricted to in-frame clones and leaves out a portion. This table holds about 430,000 clones, around nine tenths found once. Sequencing input: peripheral blood. The receptors here all came from a young man with COVID-19, enrolled during active disease.

V and J are TRBV7-2 and TRBJ1-1; D is unclear. V was trimmed by 0 bases and J by 0 bases, leaving 17 bases between them. Germline CDR1 is SGHTA and CDR2 is FQGNSA. CDR3 size: 18 residues. The CDR3 coding sequence is TGTGCCAGCAGCTTAGCTCGGGGTTTTACAGCGATGAACACTGAAGCTTTCTTT. Its translation: CASSLARGFTAMNTEAFF.

The gene calls are TRBV27 and TRBJ1-5; no clear D gene. Per germline, CDR1 MNHEY and CDR2 SMNVEV (reference sequence). This CDR3 spans 15 amino acids. V shed 3 bases and J shed 7 bases, with 16 bases lying between them. The CDR3 reads CASSFRTGIGQPQHF. The CDR3 coding sequence is TGTGCCAGCAGTTTCCGAACGGGGATTGGGCAGCCCCAGCATTTT.

This chain connects TRBV13 to TRBJ1-3, with TRBD1 identical over 9 bases. This CDR3 is built from 15 residues. CDR1 is PRHDT, CDR2 FYEKMQ, per germline (reference sequence). Trimming at V came to 4 bases and at J to 4 bases, leaving 5 bases not matched to a gene. CDR3 nucleotide sequence: TGTGCCAGCAGCTCCGGGACAGGGTACGGAAACACCATATATTTT. This translates into CASSSGTGYGNTIYF.

This sequence joins TRBV27 and TRBJ2-1; D possibly corresponds to TRBD1 (5 bases). Trimming left V 10 bases short and J 7 bases short, with 20 bases between. CDR1 is MNHEY and CDR2 is SMNVEV in the germline V gene (reference sequence). The CDR3 covers 14 residues. CDR3 region: CATKYGWGRNEQFF. The CDR3 coding sequence is TGTGCCACTAAATACGGGTGGGGCCGAAATGAGCAGTTCTTC.

The chain joins TRBV3-1 (or the pseudogene TRBV3-2) to TRBJ2-3, with D possibly TRBD2 on 6 matching bases. This CDR3 is 16 amino acids long. The germline V gene has CDR1 LGHDT and CDR2 YNNKEL (reference sequence). Trimming pared 1 base from V and 2 bases from J, leaving 13 bases between. The CDR3 here is CASSQGVAGNTDTQYF. CDR3 in DNA: TGTGCCAGCAGCCAAGGGGTGGCGGGGAACACAGATACGCAGTATTTT.

The V call is TRBV14, the J call TRBJ2-1; D gene ambiguous. Germline V gene lookup returns CDR1 SGHDN and CDR2 FVKESK. Deletions cut 1 base from V and 2 bases from J, with 9 bases between. This CDR3 contains 15 residues. The CDR3 nucleotides are TGTGCCAGCAGCCAAGCTAATAGCCCCTACAATGAGCAGTTCTTC. It codes for CASSQANSPYNEQFF.

This chain connects TRBV2 to TRBJ2-7, with 9 bases matching TRBD1. This CDR3 spans 11 amino acids. The germline V gene encodes CDR1 SNHLY and CDR2 FYNNEI. V shed 8 bases and J 4 bases; nucleotides not matched to a gene: 0. DNA of the CDR3: TGTGCCAGCGACAGGGGGTACGAGCAGTACTTC. Translating gives CASDRGYEQYF.

This chain uses TRBV12-5 with TRBJ2-1; D is perhaps TRBD2 (6 bases). This CDR3 has 15 amino acids. Between the trimmed V and J ends, which lost 2 bases and 3 bases, there was a span of 11 bases. Germline V lookup: CDR1 LGHNT, CDR2 FRNRAP. CDR3 sequence (DNA): TGTGCTAGTGGTTTGATGGGGGGAGGCTACAATGAGCAGTTCTTC. Translation gives CASGLMGGGYNEQFF.

The CDR3 nucleotides read TGTGCCAGCAGCCAGATCAGACTAGACAATGAGCAGTTCTTC. Its translation is CASSQIRLDNEQFF. This chain joins TRBV3-1 (or the pseudogene TRBV3-2) and TRBJ2-1, with D perhaps TRBD2 (6 bases). CDR1 is LGHDT and CDR2 is YNNKEL in the germline V gene (reference sequence). V lost 3 bases, J lost 5 bases, and 11 bases lay in between. The CDR3 runs to 14 residues.

The chain recombines TRBV2 with TRBJ2-6; 9 bases are shared with TRBD1. J was trimmed by 4 bases and V by 11 bases; bases with no gene match: 6. The V gene's germline CDR1 is SNHLY and CDR2 FYNNEI. The CDR3 extends over 14 amino acids. Here the CDR3 reads CARGTGPGANVLTF. In DNA, the CDR3 is TGTGCCCGCGGGACAGGGCCCGGGGCCAACGTCCTGACTTTC.

V gene TRBV10-3 combines with J gene TRBJ2-3; 11 nucleotides agree with TRBD2. CDR1 is ENHRY, CDR2 SYGVKD, per germline. The J segment lost 2 bases and the V segment lost 3 bases, leaving 10 bases of the junction unmatched. The CDR3 has 18 residues. The CDR3 DNA reads TGTGCCATCAGTGACCCTTGGGTAGCGGGGGGGCACACAGATACGCAGTATTTT. This sequence encodes CAISDPWVAGGHTDTQYF.

The chain uses TRBV3-1 (or the pseudogene TRBV3-2) and TRBJ1-2; no clear D. Trimming left V 5 bases short and J 1 base short, with 8 bases between. The CDR3 is made up of 13 amino acids. In germline, CDR1 is LGHDT, CDR2 YNNKEL (reference sequence). For the CDR3, the DNA is TGTGCCAGCAGCAAGACAAATAACTATGGCTACACCTTC. Translated, it gives CASSKTNNYGYTF.

The CDR3 region is CASSVQWSGDTEAFF. CDR3 DNA: TGCGCCAGCAGCGTTCAGTGGAGTGGAGACACTGAAGCTTTCTTT. This chain uses TRBV5-1 with TRBJ1-1; D remains ambiguous. The CDR3 loop spans 15 amino acids. Trimming shortened V by 4 bases and J by 3 bases, and 16 bases separated the two germline ends. The germline V gene has CDR1 SGHRS and CDR2 YFSETQ.

The genes are TRBV5-1 and TRBJ2-7; weak D call: TRBD2 (5 bases). Between the trimmed V and J ends, which lost 4 bases and 3 bases, there was a span of 5 bases. Looked up from germline, CDR1 is SGHRS and CDR2 is YFSETQ. The CDR3 has 11 residues. This chain's CDR3 is CASSEGYEQYF. The DNA of the CDR3 is TGCGCCAGCAGCGAGGGCTACGAGCAGTACTTC.

The rearrangement links TRBV2 to TRBJ2-5; TRBD2 matches at 8 bases. The J segment lost 5 bases and the V segment lost 2 bases, leaving 7 bases of the junction unmatched. Germline CDR1 and CDR2: SNHLY and FYNNEI. The length of the CDR3 is 15 residues. CDR3 region: CASSEPGRADETQYF. CDR3 coding DNA: TGTGCCAGCAGTGAACCCGGGAGGGCCGACGAGACCCAGTACTTC.

The chain joins TRBV5-1 to TRBJ2-7; 9 positions match TRBD1. J gave up 2 bases and V 4 bases, and 7 bases lay outside the gene matches. This CDR3 has 15 amino acids. CDR1 is SGHRS, CDR2 YFSETQ, per germline. This chain's CDR3 is CASSLSTGGTYEQYF. The CDR3 bases are TGCGCCAGCAGCCTATCGACAGGGGGAACCTACGAGCAGTACTTC.

The chain carries TRBV19 and TRBJ2-7; 8 nucleotides match TRBD2. The V gene end was trimmed by 3 bases and the J gene end by 7 bases; junction bases not matched to a gene: 8. Looked up from germline, CDR1 is LNHDA and CDR2 is SQIVND (reference sequence). CDR3 size: 14 residues. DNA for the CDR3: TGTGCCAGTAGTATGCTCAGCGGGGGAAGTGAGCAGTACTTC. Encoded protein: CASSMLSGGSEQYF.

The chain has TRBV19 and TRBJ1-4; tentatively, D is TRBD1 (6 bases). CDR3 length: 16 residues. Trimming removed 7 bases at V and 5 bases at J, with 20 bases between. Germline assignment: CDR1 LNHDA and CDR2 SQIVND (reference sequence). CDR3 residues: CASTSVGGRANEKLFF. CDR3 DNA: TGTGCCAGTACCTCCGTAGGGGGGAGGGCCAATGAAAAACTGTTTTTT. The variable domain in full, with the rest retrieved from reference TRBV19 and TRBJ1-4, is DGGITQSPKYLFRKEGQNVTLSCEQNLNHDAMYWYRQDPGQGLRLIYYSQIVNDFQKGDIAEGYSVSREKKESFPLTVTSAQKNPTAFYLCASTSVGGRANEKLFFGSGTQLSVL.

The chain is built from TRBV11-2 and TRBJ1-2; D is uncertain. Trimming pared 3 bases from V and 2 bases from J, leaving 7 bases between. The CDR3 length is 13 residues. From germline, CDR1 is SGHAT and CDR2 FQNNGV. The CDR3 region has the DNA TGTGCCAGCAGCTTTACAGACAACTATGGCTACACCTTC. Amino acid sequence: CASSFTDNYGYTF.

The gene calls are TRBV7-9 and TRBJ1-2; 7 bases are shared with TRBD1. V dropped 0 bases and J dropped 5; count of bases not matched to a gene: 3. The CDR3 has 14 amino acids. Germline V gene data show CDR1 as SEHNR and CDR2 as FQNEAQ (reference sequence). CDR3 sequence (DNA): TGTGCCAGCAGCTTAGCAGGGGGCACGTATGGCTACACCTTC. It specifies CASSLAGGTYGYTF.

The chain joins TRBV6-5 to TRBJ1-5; 8 bases agree with TRBD1. CDR1 MNHEY and CDR2 SVGAGI come from the germline V gene. The CDR3 runs to 15 residues. J gave up 6 bases and V 5 bases, and 9 bases lay outside the gene matches. For the CDR3, the DNA is TGTGCCAGCAGTCCAATCGGGACAGGTTTTCAGCCCCAGCATTTT. Protein sequence: CASSPIGTGFQPQHF.

The rearrangement uses TRBV6-6 and TRBJ1-3; D ambiguous. V lost 4 bases to trimming and J lost 0 bases, with 13 bases between them. The germline CDR1 and CDR2 sequences are MNHNY and SVGAGI (reference sequence). The CDR3 extends over 16 amino acids. The CDR3 DNA follows: TGTGCCAGCAGTTCGGAAATGGGCCGCTCTGGAAACACCATATATTTT. This gives the protein CASSSEMGRSGNTIYF.

As for this clone: The sample contains more than one DNA sequence encoding this CDR3. The chain is built from TRBV19 and TRBJ2-1; the D gene is possibly TRBD1 (7 bases). The V gene lost 7 bases and the J gene lost 4 bases, with 11 bases spanning the gap. CDR3 length: 13 amino acids. Per the germline V gene, CDR1 is LNHDA and CDR2 is SQIVND (reference sequence). The CDR3 bases are TGTGCCAGTACCTCAGGGGGGTACAATGAGCAGTTCTTC. Its translation is CASTSGGYNEQFF. Drawing the rest from reference TRBV19 and TRBJ2-1, the complete variable domain is DGGITQSPKYLFRKEGQNVTLSCEQNLNHDAMYWYRQDPGQGLRLIYYSQIVNDFQKGDIAEGYSVSREKKESFPLTVTSAQKNPTAFYLCASTSGGYNEQFFGPGTRLTVL.

V is TRBV6-5 and J is TRBJ1-2; D uncertain. This CDR3 is 12 amino acids long. CDR1 and CDR2 from the germline V gene are MNHEY and SVGAGI. The V end was cut by 2 bases, the J end by 6 bases, with 7 bases between. In DNA, the CDR3 is TGTGCCAGCAGTTACAGCGGTAATGGCTACACCTTC. This sequence encodes CASSYSGNGYTF.

In its sample, this clone was seen once. The V call is TRBV18, the J call TRBJ1-4; D ambiguous. V was trimmed by 2 bases and J by 0 bases, leaving 10 bases between them. Germline loops: CDR1 KGHSH, CDR2 LQKENI. The CDR3 loop spans 16 amino acids. The DNA for the CDR3 is TGTGCCAGCTCACCAGGTGCACGGGCAACTAATGAAAAACTGTTTTTT. Translated: CASSPGARATNEKLFF.

The genes are TRBV6-6 and TRBJ2-1, with 12 nucleotides matching TRBD2. V lost 5 bases to trimming and J lost 4 bases; unmatched junction nucleotides: 9. CDR1 MNHNY and CDR2 SVGAGI come from the germline V gene (reference sequence). The length of the CDR3 is 17 residues. CDR3 loop: CASSRKGLAGPYNEQFF. CDR3 in DNA: TGTGCCAGCAGTCGTAAAGGACTAGCGGGACCTTACAATGAGCAGTTCTTC.

This clone was counted a single time. The J gene is TRBJ2-5, the V gene TRBV10-2, with a tentative D call TRBD1 (6 bases). Germline V gene lookup returns CDR1 WSHSY and CDR2 SAAADI. The germline V and J ends were trimmed by 3 bases and 5 bases, with 16 bases remaining between them. The CDR3 has 15 amino acids. The CDR3 here is CASSDPLNRAETQYF. CDR3 sequence (DNA): TGCGCCAGCAGTGATCCGCTAAACAGGGCCGAGACCCAGTACTTC.

Here the CDR3 DNA reads TGTGCCAGCAGTAGGGCCCGGAGGGGCGCGCCAGATACGCAGTATTTT. Its translation is CASSRARRGAPDTQYF. This sequence joins TRBV5-6 and TRBJ2-3, with a weak D call TRBD2 (6 bases). From germline, CDR1 is SGHDT and CDR2 YYEEEE. The CDR3 is 16 amino acids. The V end lost 5 bases, the J end lost 4 bases, and 20 bases lay between the germline ends.